The 10 T cell receptor beta chains presented below share a single source sample, sequenced in a study of control samples from healthy donors and cancer patients. TCRdb's table, derived via immunoSEQ multiplex PCR, lists solely in-frame clones and lacks some. The repertoire holds roughly 220,000 clones, with just under 95% as singletons. Sequences were obtained from blood. These receptor sequences come from a man aged 50 or older in good health.

This clone was detected once. The rearrangement links TRBV6-5 to TRBJ2-7; D is unclear. Deletions cut 4 bases from V and 6 bases from J, with 16 bases between. Germline V lookup: CDR1 MNHEY, CDR2 SVGAGI. The length of the CDR3 is 14 residues. The CDR3 bases are TGTGCCAGCAGTTTGACGAGAGACGCTGGCGAGCAGTACGTC. It translates to CASSLTRDAGEQYV.

The chain uses TRBV5-1 and TRBJ1-1; no clear D. V lost 3 bases, J lost 0 bases, and 15 bases lay in between. Germline lookup yields CDR1 SGHRS and CDR2 YFSETQ. The CDR3 consists of 16 residues. This chain's CDR3 is CASSSEPPPLNTEAFF. The CDR3 region has the DNA TGCGCCAGCAGCTCGGAACCACCCCCATTGAACACTGAAGCTTTCTTT.

The rearrangement links TRBV5-1 to TRBJ2-1; TRBD1 or TRBD2 may be the D gene (5 bases each). Trimming removed 0 bases from V and 3 bases from J, with 10 bases in between. Germline V gene lookup returns CDR1 SGHRS and CDR2 YFSETQ. The CDR3 loop spans 15 amino acids. CDR3 sequence reads: CASSLGLQDYNEQFF. The CDR3, as DNA: TGCGCCAGCAGCTTGGGACTACAGGACTACAATGAGCAGTTCTTC. Based on the CDR3 plus reference TRBV5-1 and TRBJ2-1, the full variable domain is KAGVTQTPRYLIKTRGQQVTLSCSPISGHRSVSWYQQTPGQGLQFLFEYFSETQRNKGNFPGRFSGRQFSNSRSEMNVSTLELGDSALYLCASSLGLQDYNEQFFGPGTRLTVL.

J is TRBJ2-3 and V is TRBV27, with a possible D match to TRBD1 (6 bases). The CDR3 extends over 13 amino acids. Trimming pared 8 bases from V and 0 bases from J, leaving 9 bases between. CDR1 is MNHEY, CDR2 SMNVEV, per germline (reference sequence). In DNA, the CDR3 is TGTGCCAGCCGGACAGACAGCACAGATACGCAGTATTTT. Its translation: CASRTDSTDTQYF.

This clone was counted a single time. V usage is TRBV9 and J usage is TRBJ2-3; 10 bases line up with TRBD1. Trimming removed 0 bases from V and 12 bases from J; junction bases left unmatched: 4. Germline CDR1 is SGDLS and CDR2 is YYNGEE. The CDR3 is made up of 13 amino acids. CDR3: CASSVDRDRGQYF. The CDR3 nucleotides are TGTGCCAGCAGCGTAGACCGGGACAGGGGTCAGTATTTT.

This clone was recorded only once. V and J are TRBV2 and TRBJ2-3; the match to TRBD2 covers 8 bases. The CDR3 length is 17 residues. V lost 3 bases and J lost 0; bases outside the gene matches: 8. Germline CDR1 reads SNHLY; CDR2 reads FYNNEI. Here the CDR3 DNA reads TGTGCCAGCAGTGAGCTCTCACTAGCGGTTAGCACAGATACGCAGTATTTT. Translated: CASSELSLAVSTDTQYF.

The chain recombines TRBV7-8 with TRBJ1-1, with D possibly TRBD1 on 5 matching bases. The CDR3 covers 15 residues. Germline V gives CDR1 SGHVS, CDR2 FQNEAQ. V lost 1 base and J 0 bases, leaving 9 bases between the germline ends. Here the CDR3 reads CASSLGQLLNTEAFF. The CDR3, as DNA: TGTGCCAGCAGCTTAGGACAGCTTTTGAACACTGAAGCTTTCTTT.

V and J are TRBV5-4 and TRBJ2-1, with a possible D match to TRBD2 (6 bases). The CDR3 runs 17 residues. CDR1 is SGHNT and CDR2 is YYREEE in the germline V gene (reference sequence). V lost 2 bases to trimming and J lost 1 base, with 16 bases between them. The CDR3 DNA reads TGTGCCAGCAGCTTACGTTGGGGGGAAAGTTCCTACAATGAGCAGTTCTTC. It translates to CASSLRWGESSYNEQFF.

This clone was observed a single time. The chain employs TRBV7-3 and TRBJ1-2, with D hard to call. The germline V gene has CDR1 SGHTA and CDR2 FQGTGA. The V gene lost 2 bases and the J gene lost 4 bases, with 8 bases spanning the gap. CDR3 length equals 13 residues. CDR3: CASSLGTPYGYTF. Written as DNA, the CDR3 is TGTGCCAGCAGCTTAGGCACCCCCTATGGCTACACCTTC.

This chain links TRBV15 with TRBJ2-2; D is perhaps TRBD1 or TRBD2 (5 bases each). V lost 0 bases, J lost 6 bases, and 14 bases lay in between. The CDR3 is made up of 16 amino acids. Looked up from germline, CDR1 is LNHNV and CDR2 is YYDKDF (reference sequence). In DNA, the CDR3 is TGTGCCACCAGCAGAGAGGCAGGGACCTTCCCCGGGGAGCTGTTTTTT. Encoded protein: CATSREAGTFPGELFF.